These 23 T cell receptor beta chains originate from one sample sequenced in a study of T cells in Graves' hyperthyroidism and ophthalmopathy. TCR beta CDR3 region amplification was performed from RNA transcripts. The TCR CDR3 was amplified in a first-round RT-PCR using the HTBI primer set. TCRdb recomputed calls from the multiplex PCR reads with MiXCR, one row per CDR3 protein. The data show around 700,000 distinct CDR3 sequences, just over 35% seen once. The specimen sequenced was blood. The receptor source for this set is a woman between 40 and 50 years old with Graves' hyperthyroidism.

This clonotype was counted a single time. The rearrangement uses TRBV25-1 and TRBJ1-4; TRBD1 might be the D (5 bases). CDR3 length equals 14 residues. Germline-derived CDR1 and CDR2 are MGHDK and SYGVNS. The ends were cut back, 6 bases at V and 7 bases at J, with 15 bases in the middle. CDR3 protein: CASSQVGGGEKLFF. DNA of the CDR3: TGTGCCAGCAGCCAAGTGGGGGGAGGTGAAAAACTGTTTTTT.

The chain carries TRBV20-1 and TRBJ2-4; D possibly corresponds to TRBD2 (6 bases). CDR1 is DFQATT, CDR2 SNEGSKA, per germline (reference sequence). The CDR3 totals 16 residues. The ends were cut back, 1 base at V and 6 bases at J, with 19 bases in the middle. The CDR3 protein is CSARGKLEGTLNIQYF. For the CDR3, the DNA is TGCAGTGCTAGAGGGAAATTGGAGGGAACCTTAAACATTCAGTACTTC.

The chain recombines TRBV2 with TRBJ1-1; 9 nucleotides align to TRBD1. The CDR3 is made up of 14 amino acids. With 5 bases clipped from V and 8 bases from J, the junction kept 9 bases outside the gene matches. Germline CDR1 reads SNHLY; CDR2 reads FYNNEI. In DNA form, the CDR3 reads TGTGCCAGCAGTTTCGGGACAGGGCTTTCGGAAGCTTTCTTT. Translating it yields CASSFGTGLSEAFF.

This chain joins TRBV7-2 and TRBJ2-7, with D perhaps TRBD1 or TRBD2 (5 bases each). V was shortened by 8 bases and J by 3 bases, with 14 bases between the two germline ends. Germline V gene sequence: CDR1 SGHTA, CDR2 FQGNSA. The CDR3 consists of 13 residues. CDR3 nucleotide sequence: TGTGCCAGCGGCCGGGACGCCTTCTACGAGCAGTACTTC. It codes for CASGRDAFYEQYF.

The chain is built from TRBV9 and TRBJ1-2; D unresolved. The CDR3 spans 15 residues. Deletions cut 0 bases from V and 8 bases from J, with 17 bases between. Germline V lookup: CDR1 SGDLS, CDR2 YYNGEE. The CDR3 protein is CASSVVGGSAGGYTF. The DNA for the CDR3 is TGTGCCAGCAGCGTAGTAGGTGGATCTGCCGGGGGCTACACCTTC. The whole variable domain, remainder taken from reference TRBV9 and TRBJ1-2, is DSGVTQTPKHLITATGQRVTLRCSPRSGDLSVYWYQQSLDQGLQFLIQYYNGEERAKGNILERFSAQQFPDLHSELNLSSLELGDSALYFCASSVVGGSAGGYTFGSGTRLTVV.

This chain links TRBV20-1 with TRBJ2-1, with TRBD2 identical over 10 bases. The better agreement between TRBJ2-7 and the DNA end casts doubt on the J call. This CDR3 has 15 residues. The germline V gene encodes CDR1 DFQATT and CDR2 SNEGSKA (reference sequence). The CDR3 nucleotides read TGCAGTGCTATTCTAGCGGGGGACTCCTACAATGAGCAGTACTTC. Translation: CSAILAGDSYNEQYF.

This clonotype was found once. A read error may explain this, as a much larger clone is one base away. CDR3 nucleotide sequence: TGCAGTGCCTCGACCGGCCTCTACGAGCAGTACTTC. Translating it yields CSASTGLYEQYF. The J gene is TRBJ2-7, the V gene TRBV20-1; D is uncertain. V was clipped by 6 bases and J by 3 bases, with 12 bases between them. Per the germline V gene, CDR1 is DFQATT and CDR2 is SNEGSKA (reference sequence). The CDR3 extends over 12 amino acids.

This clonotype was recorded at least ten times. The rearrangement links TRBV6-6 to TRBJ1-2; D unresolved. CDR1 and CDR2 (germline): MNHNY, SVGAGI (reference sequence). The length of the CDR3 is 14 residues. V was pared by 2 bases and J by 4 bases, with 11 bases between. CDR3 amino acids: CASSYPGLGYGYTF. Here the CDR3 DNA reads TGTGCCAGCAGTTACCCTGGACTGGGCTATGGCTACACCTTC.

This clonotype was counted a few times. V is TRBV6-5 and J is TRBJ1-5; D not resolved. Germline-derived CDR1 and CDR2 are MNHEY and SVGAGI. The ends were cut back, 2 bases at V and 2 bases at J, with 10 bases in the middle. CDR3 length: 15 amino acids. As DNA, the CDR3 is TGTGCCAGCAGTTACCCCAGATGGGGCAATCAGCCCCAGCATTTT. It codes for CASSYPRWGNQPQHF.

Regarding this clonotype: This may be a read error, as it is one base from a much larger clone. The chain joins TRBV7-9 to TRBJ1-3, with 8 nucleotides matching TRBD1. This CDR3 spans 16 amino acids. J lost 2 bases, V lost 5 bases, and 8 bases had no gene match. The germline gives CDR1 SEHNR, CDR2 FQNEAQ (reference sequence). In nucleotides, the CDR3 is TGTGCCAGCAGCGCCACAGGGGGGGACACTGGAAACACCATATATTTT. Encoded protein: CASSATGGDTGNTIYF.

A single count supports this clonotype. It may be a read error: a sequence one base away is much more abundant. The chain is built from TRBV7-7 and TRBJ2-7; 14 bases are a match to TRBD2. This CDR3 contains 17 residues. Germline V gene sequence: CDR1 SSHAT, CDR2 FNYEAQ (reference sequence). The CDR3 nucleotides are TGTGCTCCCGGACTAGCGGGAGGAACCTGCCATTTCGACGAGCAGCACTTC. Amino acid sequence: CAPGLAGGTCHFDEQHF. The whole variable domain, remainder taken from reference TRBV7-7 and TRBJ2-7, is GAGVSQSPRYKVTKRGQDVTLRCDPISSHATLYWYQQALGQGPEFLTYFNYEAQPDKSGLPSDRFSAERPEGSISTLTIQRTEQRDSAMYRCAPGLAGGTCHFDEQHFGPGTRLTVT.

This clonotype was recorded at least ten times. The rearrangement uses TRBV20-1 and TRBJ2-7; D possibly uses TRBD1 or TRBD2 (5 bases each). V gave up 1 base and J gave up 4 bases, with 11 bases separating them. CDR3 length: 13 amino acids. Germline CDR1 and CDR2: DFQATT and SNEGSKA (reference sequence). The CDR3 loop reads CSARAGTLYEQYF. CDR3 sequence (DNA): TGCAGTGCTAGAGCGGGGACCTTATACGAGCAGTACTTC.

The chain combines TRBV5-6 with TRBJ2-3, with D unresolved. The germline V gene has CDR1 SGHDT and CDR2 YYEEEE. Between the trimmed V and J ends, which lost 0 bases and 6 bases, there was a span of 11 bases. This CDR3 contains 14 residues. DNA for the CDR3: TGTGCCAGCAGCTTGGGGCAGATCAGGGATACGCAGTATTTT. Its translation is CASSLGQIRDTQYF.

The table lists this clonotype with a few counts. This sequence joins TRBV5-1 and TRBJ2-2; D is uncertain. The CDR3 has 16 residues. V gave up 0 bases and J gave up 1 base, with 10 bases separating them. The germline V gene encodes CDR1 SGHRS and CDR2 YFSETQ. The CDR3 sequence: CASSLAISGNTGELFF. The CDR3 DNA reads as TGCGCCAGCAGCTTGGCTATCTCGGGGAACACCGGGGAGCTGTTTTTT. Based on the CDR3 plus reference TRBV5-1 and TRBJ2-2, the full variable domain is KAGVTQTPRYLIKTRGQQVTLSCSPISGHRSVSWYQQTPGQGLQFLFEYFSETQRNKGNFPGRFSGRQFSNSRSEMNVSTLELGDSALYLCASSLAISGNTGELFFGEGSRLTVL.

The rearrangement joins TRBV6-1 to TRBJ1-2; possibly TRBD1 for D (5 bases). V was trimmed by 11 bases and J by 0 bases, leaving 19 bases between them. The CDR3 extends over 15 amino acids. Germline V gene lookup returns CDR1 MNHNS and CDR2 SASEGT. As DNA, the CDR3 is TGTGCCGGTACGAAACAGGACTCAGCTAACTATGGCTACACCTTC. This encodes CAGTKQDSANYGYTF.

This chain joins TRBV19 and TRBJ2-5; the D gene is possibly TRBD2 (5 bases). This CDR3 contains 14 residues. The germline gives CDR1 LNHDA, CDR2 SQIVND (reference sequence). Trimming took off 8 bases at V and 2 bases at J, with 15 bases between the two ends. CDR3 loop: CASAGFGEQETQYF. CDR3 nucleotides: TGTGCCAGTGCTGGCTTTGGGGAGCAAGAGACCCAGTACTTC.

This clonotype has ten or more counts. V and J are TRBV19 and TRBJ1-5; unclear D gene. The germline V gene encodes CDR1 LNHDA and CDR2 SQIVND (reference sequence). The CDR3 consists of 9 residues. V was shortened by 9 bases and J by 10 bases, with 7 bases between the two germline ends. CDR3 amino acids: CASSQPQHF. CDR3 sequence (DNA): TGTGCCAGCAGCCAACCCCAGCATTTT.

This chain's CDR3 is CASSLMGAGYGYTF. CDR3 sequence (DNA): TGTGCCAGCAGCTTGATGGGAGCGGGCTATGGCTACACCTTC. The chain combines TRBV5-4 with TRBJ1-2; D gene unclear. V was cut by 1 base and J by 4 bases, with 11 bases left in between. Germline CDR1 SGHNT, CDR2 YYREEE (reference sequence). CDR3 size: 14 residues.

The CDR3 DNA sequence: TGTGCCAGCAGCTTATACGCTAGCGGGGAGCTGTTTTTT. Protein: CASSLYASGELFF. The V gene is TRBV7-2, the J gene TRBJ2-2; D not certain. The V end was cut by 2 bases, the J end by 7 bases, with 8 bases between. Germline CDR1 is SGHTA and CDR2 is FQGNSA. This CDR3 spans 13 amino acids.

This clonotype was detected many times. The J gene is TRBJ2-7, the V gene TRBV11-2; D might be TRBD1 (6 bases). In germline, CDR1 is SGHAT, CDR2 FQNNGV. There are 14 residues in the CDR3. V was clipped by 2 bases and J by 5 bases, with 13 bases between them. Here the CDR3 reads CASSLIGRGHEQYF. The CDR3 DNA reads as TGTGCCAGCAGCTTAATCGGCAGGGGCCACGAGCAGTACTTC. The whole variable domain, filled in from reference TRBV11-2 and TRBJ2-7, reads EAGVAQSPRYKIIEKRQSVAFWCNPISGHATLYWYQQILGQGPKLLIQFQNNGVVDDSQLPKDRFSAERLKGVDSTLKIQPAKLEDSAVYLCASSLIGRGHEQYFGPGTRLTVT.

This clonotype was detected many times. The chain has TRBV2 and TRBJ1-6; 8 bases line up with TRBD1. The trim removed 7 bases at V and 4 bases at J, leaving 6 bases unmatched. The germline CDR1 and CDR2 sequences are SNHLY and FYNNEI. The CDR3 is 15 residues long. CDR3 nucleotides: TGTGCCAGCACCTCAGGGGGCAATTATAATTCACCCCTCCACTTT. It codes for CASTSGGNYNSPLHF.

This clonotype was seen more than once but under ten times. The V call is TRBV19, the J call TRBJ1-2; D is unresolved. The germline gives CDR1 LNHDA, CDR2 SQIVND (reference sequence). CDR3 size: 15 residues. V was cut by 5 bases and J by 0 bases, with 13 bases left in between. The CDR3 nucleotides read TGTGCCAGTAGTCCTTCCGGCTCGGCTAACTATGGCTACACCTTC. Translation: CASSPSGSANYGYTF.

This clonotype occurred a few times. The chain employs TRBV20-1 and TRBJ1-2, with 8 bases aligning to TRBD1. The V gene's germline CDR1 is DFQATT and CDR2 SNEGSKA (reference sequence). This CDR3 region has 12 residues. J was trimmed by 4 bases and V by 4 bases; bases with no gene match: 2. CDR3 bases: TGCAGTGCTATTACAGGGGGCTATGGCTACACCTTC. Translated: CSAITGGYGYTF.